These 18 T cell receptor beta chains were sequenced from one sample in a study of T cells in Graves' hyperthyroidism and ophthalmopathy. The source material, RNA transcripts, was used to amplify TCR beta CDR3 regions. HTBI primers were employed in a first-round RT-PCR of the TCR CDR3. TCRdb re-called the multiplex PCR reads through MiXCR, storing one row per CDR3 protein. The sample comprises some 690,000 distinct CDR3 sequences, roughly a sixth of which are singletons, and 15% to 17% rests with the top ten. The sequencing sample was made of blood. Source of these receptors: a man in his fifties with Graves' hyperthyroidism.

This clonotype was found many times. The chain is built from TRBV6-2 or TRBV6-3 and TRBJ2-2; 12 positions agree with TRBD2. The junction had 8 bases not matched to a gene; V was cut back by 5 bases and J by 4 bases. Germline values: CDR1 MNHEY, CDR2 SVGEGT. This CDR3 contains 17 residues. CDR3 in amino acids: CASSGTSGPPGTGELFF. Here the CDR3 DNA reads TGTGCCAGCAGTGGGACTAGCGGGCCCCCGGGCACCGGGGAGCTGTTTTTT.

At least ten counts were recorded for this clonotype. V usage is TRBV2 and J usage is TRBJ2-5; D is ambiguous. V was cut by 8 bases and J by 1 base, with 11 bases left in between. CDR1 is SNHLY, CDR2 FYNNEI, per germline. The CDR3 loop spans 13 amino acids. CDR3 amino acids: CASLGRFQETQYF. The CDR3 DNA sequence: TGTGCCAGCCTCGGACGCTTCCAAGAGACCCAGTACTTC.

In this sample, this clonotype turned up a few times. The rearrangement joins TRBV20-1 to TRBJ2-1; the D is unclear. CDR1 is DFQATT, CDR2 SNEGSKA, per germline (reference sequence). This CDR3 comprises 13 residues. Trimming stripped 2 bases from V and 7 bases from J, with 12 bases between. The CDR3 protein is CSARRLPSNEQFF. The DNA of the CDR3 is TGCAGTGCTAGAAGGCTACCTTCGAATGAGCAGTTCTTC.

Notes on this clonotype: The junction differs from germline at one of its ends, possibly a read error. The chain joins TRBV7-9 to TRBJ2-3, with 7 bases identical to TRBD2. Germline V lookup: CDR1 SEHNR, CDR2 FQNEAQ (reference sequence). The length of the CDR3 is 15 residues. The CDR3 sequence is CTSSPLSGLADTQYF. CDR3 nucleotides: TGTACCAGCAGCCCCCTTAGCGGGTTGGCCGATACGCAGTATTTT.

The table lists this clonotype with many counts. This chain joins TRBV2 and TRBJ2-1, with TRBD2 identical over 10 bases. The CDR3 has 17 residues. The V gene's germline CDR1 is SNHLY and CDR2 FYNNEI. Losses at the gene ends were 0 bases for V and 4 bases for J; bases not matched to a gene: 6. CDR3 sequence: CASSEALGTSAYNEQFF. The CDR3, as DNA: TGTGCCAGCAGTGAAGCGCTCGGGACTAGCGCATACAATGAGCAGTTCTTC.

This clonotype was seen ten or more times. This rearrangement joins TRBV9 to TRBJ2-7; TRBD2 aligns across 7 bases. CDR1 and CDR2 from the germline V gene are SGDLS and YYNGEE. The CDR3 is 14 residues long. Losses at the gene ends were 0 bases for V and 5 bases for J; bases not matched to a gene: 5. The CDR3 DNA follows: TGTGCCAGCAGCGTAGACGCGGGAGCCAACGAGCAGTACTTC. Encoded protein: CASSVDAGANEQYF.

This clonotype was counted a few times. This sequence joins TRBV15 and TRBJ2-1; either TRBD1 or TRBD2 may fit D (6 bases each). This CDR3 has 16 amino acids. V lost 4 bases, J lost 10 bases, and 23 bases lay in between. Germline CDR1 reads LNHNV; CDR2 reads YYDKDF (reference sequence). CDR3 in DNA: TGTGCCACCAGCAACCGAGGGGGGACACTTTGGGAGGAGCAGTTCTTC. Translating it yields CATSNRGGTLWEEQFF.

The chain has TRBV4-3 and TRBJ1-3, with D maybe TRBD1 (5 bases). Trimming removed 4 bases from V and 0 bases from J, with 16 bases in between. The germline CDR1 and CDR2 sequences are LGHNA and YSLEER. The CDR3 is made up of 17 amino acids. The CDR3 DNA follows: TGCGCCAGCAGCCGAGCAAGACAGTACGACTCTGGAAACACCATATATTTT. Residues: CASSRARQYDSGNTIYF.

In this sample, this clonotype turned up a few times. This sequence joins TRBV20-1 and TRBJ1-1; D unclear. This CDR3 comprises 11 residues. Trimming stripped 3 bases from V and 10 bases from J, with 12 bases between. CDR1 is DFQATT, CDR2 SNEGSKA, per germline (reference sequence). This CDR3 reads CSARVGGGAFF. DNA for the CDR3: TGCAGTGCTAGGGTCGGTGGAGGAGCTTTCTTT.

The rearrangement uses TRBV25-1 and TRBJ2-3; perhaps TRBD2 as D (6 bases). Trimming took 7 bases from V and 6 from J, leaving 14 bases between them. This CDR3 has 13 amino acids. Germline lookup yields CDR1 MGHDK and CDR2 SYGVNS. DNA for the CDR3: TGTGCCAGCATGGAGGGAGCAAGGGATACGCAGTATTTT. Its translation is CASMEGARDTQYF.

The gene calls are TRBV11-2 and TRBJ2-1, with 12 positions matching TRBD2. The germline V gene has CDR1 SGHAT and CDR2 FQNNGV. The CDR3 has 19 residues. The J segment lost 3 bases and the V segment lost 3 bases, leaving 12 bases of the junction unmatched. CDR3: CASSLTSGSLVVLYNEQFF. CDR3 coding DNA: TGTGCCAGCAGCTTGACTAGCGGGAGTTTGGTGGTGCTCTACAATGAGCAGTTCTTC.

At least ten counts were recorded for this clonotype. This chain connects TRBV30 to TRBJ2-1; a possible D gene is TRBD2 (6 bases). Trimming removed 3 bases at V and 7 bases at J, with 16 bases between. The CDR3 is 14 amino acids. Germline CDR1 reads GTSNPN; CDR2 reads SVGIG (reference sequence). CDR3 sequence (DNA): TGTGCCTGGAGCCGGGACTCCGCGTGGAATGAGCAGTTCTTC. This translates into CAWSRDSAWNEQFF.

At least ten counts were recorded for this clonotype. The chain couples TRBV20-1 to TRBJ2-1; D not resolved. This CDR3 region has 12 residues. Trimming removed 5 bases from V and 9 bases from J, with 14 bases in between. Germline V gene lookup returns CDR1 DFQATT and CDR2 SNEGSKA (reference sequence). This CDR3 reads CSARLPRSEQFF. CDR3 DNA sequence: TGCAGTGCTCGGCTTCCGCGTAGTGAGCAGTTCTTC.

This clonotype was detected a few times. The genes are TRBV15 and TRBJ1-5; 9 nucleotides align to TRBD1. CDR1 is LNHNV, CDR2 YYDKDF, per germline (reference sequence). This CDR3 comprises 15 residues. Trimming removed 4 bases from V and 3 bases from J; junction bases left unmatched: 4. In nucleotides, the CDR3 is TGTGCCACCAGCACTGAACAGGGGGCCAATCAGCCCCAGCATTTT. Its protein is CATSTEQGANQPQHF.

This clonotype has a handful of counts. The rearrangement joins TRBV18 to TRBJ2-1, with D unresolved. The CDR3 runs to 13 residues. CDR1 and CDR2 from the germline V gene are KGHSH and LQKENI. Deletions cut 1 base from V and 7 bases from J, with 8 bases between. The CDR3 reads CASSPQDPNEQFF. For the CDR3, the DNA is TGTGCCAGCTCACCACAAGACCCTAATGAGCAGTTCTTC.

This sequence joins TRBV9 and TRBJ2-3, with D perhaps TRBD1 or TRBD2 (5 bases each). This CDR3 comprises 14 residues. The V gene lost 0 bases and the J gene lost 8 bases, with 13 bases spanning the gap. CDR1 is SGDLS and CDR2 is YYNGEE in the germline V gene. The CDR3 spells CASSVEGVQGTQYF. CDR3 coding DNA: TGTGCCAGCAGCGTAGAGGGAGTGCAGGGTACGCAGTATTTT.

The chain joins TRBV11-2 to TRBJ1-6, with D possibly TRBD1 on 6 matching bases. This CDR3 has 19 amino acids. Germline V CDR1 and CDR2: SGHAT, FQNNGV. Trimming removed 5 bases at V and 1 base at J, with 21 bases between. Here the CDR3 reads CASSERGAGSGSYNSPLHF. The CDR3 DNA follows: TGTGCCAGCAGCGAAAGGGGGGCAGGGAGTGGATCCTATAATTCACCCCTCCACTTT.

The chain uses TRBV20-1 and TRBJ2-3, with D unclear. The V gene lost 7 bases and the J gene lost 2 bases, with 10 bases spanning the gap. Per germline, CDR1 DFQATT and CDR2 SNEGSKA (reference sequence). This CDR3 is built from 12 residues. The CDR3 coding sequence is TGCAGTGGAGAGGAGAACACAGATACGCAGTATTTT. Amino acid sequence: CSGEENTDTQYF.